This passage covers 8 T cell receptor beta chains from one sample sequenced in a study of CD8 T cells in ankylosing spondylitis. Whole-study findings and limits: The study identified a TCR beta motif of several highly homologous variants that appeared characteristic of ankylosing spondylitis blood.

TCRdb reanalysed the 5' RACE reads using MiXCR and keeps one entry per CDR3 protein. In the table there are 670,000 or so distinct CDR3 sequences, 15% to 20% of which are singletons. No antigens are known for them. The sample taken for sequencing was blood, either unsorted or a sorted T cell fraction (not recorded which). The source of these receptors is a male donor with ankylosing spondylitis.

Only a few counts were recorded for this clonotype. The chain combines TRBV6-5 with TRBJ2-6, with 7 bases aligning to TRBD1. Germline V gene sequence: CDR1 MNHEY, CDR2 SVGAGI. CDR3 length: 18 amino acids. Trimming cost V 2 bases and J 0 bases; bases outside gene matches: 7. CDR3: CASSYGQVASSGANVLTF. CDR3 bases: TGTGCCAGCAGTTACGGACAGGTTGCGAGCTCTGGGGCCAACGTCCTGACTTTC.

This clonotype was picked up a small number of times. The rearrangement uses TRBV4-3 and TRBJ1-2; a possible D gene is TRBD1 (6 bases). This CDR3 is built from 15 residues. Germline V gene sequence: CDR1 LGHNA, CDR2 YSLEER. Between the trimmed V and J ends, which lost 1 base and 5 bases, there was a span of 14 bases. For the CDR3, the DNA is TGCGCCAGCAGCCAAGCGCTAGACAGGATTTATGGCTACACCTTC. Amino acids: CASSQALDRIYGYTF.

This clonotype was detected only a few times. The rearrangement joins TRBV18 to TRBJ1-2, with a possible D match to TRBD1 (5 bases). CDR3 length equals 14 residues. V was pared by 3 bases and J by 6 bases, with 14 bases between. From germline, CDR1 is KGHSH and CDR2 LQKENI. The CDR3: CASSPQGKSDGYTF. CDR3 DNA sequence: TGTGCCAGCTCACCGCAGGGCAAGTCTGATGGCTACACCTTC.

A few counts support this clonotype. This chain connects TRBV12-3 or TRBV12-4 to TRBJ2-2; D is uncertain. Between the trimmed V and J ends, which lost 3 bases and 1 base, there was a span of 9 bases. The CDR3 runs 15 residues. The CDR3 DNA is TGTGCCAGCAGTTTTGGGCATCAGAACACCGGGGAGCTGTTTTTT. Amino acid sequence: CASSFGHQNTGELFF.

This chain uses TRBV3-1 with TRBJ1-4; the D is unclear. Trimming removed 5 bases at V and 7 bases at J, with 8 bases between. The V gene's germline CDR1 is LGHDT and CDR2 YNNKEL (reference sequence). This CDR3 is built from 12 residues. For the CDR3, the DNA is TGTGCCAGCAGCACCGCCCGTGAAAAACTGTTTTTT. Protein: CASSTAREKLFF.

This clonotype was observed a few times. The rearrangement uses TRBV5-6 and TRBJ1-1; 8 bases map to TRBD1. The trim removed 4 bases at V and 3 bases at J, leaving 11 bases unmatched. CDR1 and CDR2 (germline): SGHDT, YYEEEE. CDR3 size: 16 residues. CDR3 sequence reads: CASSPRGRGLDTEAFF. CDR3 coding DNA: TGTGCCAGCAGCCCCCGAGGCAGGGGGCTGGACACTGAAGCTTTCTTT.

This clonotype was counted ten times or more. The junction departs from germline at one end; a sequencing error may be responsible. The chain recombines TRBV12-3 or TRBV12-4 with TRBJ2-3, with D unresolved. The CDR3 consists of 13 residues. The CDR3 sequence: CASSPTATDTQYF. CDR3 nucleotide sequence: TGCGCCAGCAGCCCAACAGCCACAGATACGCAGTATTTT.

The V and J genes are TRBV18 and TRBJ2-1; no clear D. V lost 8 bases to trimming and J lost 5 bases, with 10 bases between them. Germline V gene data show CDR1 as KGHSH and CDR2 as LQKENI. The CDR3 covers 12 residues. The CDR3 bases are TGTGCCAGCACCCGAGACAACAATGAGCAGTTCTTC. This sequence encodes CASTRDNNEQFF.